A single sample is the source of the 21 T cell receptor beta chains below, sequenced in a study of PD-1 blockade in classical Hodgkin lymphoma. Sequencing used immunoSEQ multiplex PCR; TCRdb keeps in-frame clones, though not all of them. The data contain 25,000 to 40,000 clones, 81% of them singletons. Time point of the sample: cycle 4 day 1 (C4D1), after 5 to 7 weeks of nivolumab. Every patient relapsed after autologous stem cell transplantation, and brentuximab vedotin exposure varied. The specimen comprised peripheral blood mononuclear cells (PBMCs), sampled before the fourth cycle of nivolumab. Receptors were obtained from a human donor with classical Hodgkin lymphoma.

The chain is built from TRBV13 and TRBJ2-6; the D is unclear. CDR3 length: 15 amino acids. Deletions cut 3 bases from V and 1 base from J, with 7 bases between. The germline V gene has CDR1 PRHDT and CDR2 FYEKMQ (reference sequence). The CDR3 is CASSFSGSGANVLTF. CDR3 DNA sequence: TGTGCCAGCAGCTTTAGTGGTTCTGGGGCCAACGTCCTGACTTTC.

This clone was seen only a few times. This chain joins TRBV28 and TRBJ2-1; D is possibly TRBD2 (6 bases). CDR3 size: 15 residues. The V gene's germline CDR1 is MDHEN and CDR2 SYDVKM. V shed 8 bases and J shed 4 bases, with 18 bases lying between them. CDR3 loop: CASSQGGTFYNEQFF. Here the CDR3 DNA reads TGTGCCAGCTCCCAGGGAGGTACCTTTTACAATGAGCAGTTCTTC.

The rearrangement joins TRBV2 to TRBJ1-2, with TRBD1 matching over 7 bases. Germline loops: CDR1 SNHLY, CDR2 FYNNEI. There are 14 residues in the CDR3. J gave up 2 bases and V 6 bases, and 6 bases lay outside the gene matches. Here the CDR3 DNA reads TGTGCCAGCAGCCTGACAGGGTTGAACTATGGCTACACCTTC. It translates to CASSLTGLNYGYTF.

The V call is TRBV29-1, the J call TRBJ2-5; a weak D match, TRBD2 (5 bases). The CDR3 totals 12 residues. Germline V CDR1 and CDR2: SQVTM, ANQGSEA. V was pared by 4 bases and J by 5 bases, with 11 bases between. The CDR3 bases are TGCAGCGTTGCAGGAGGAATGGAGACCCAGTACTTC. It is translated as CSVAGGMETQYF.

The chain joins TRBV5-6 to TRBJ2-1; no clear D gene. This CDR3 spans 17 amino acids. Trimming took 5 bases from V and 3 from J, leaving 21 bases between them. Germline CDR1 and CDR2: SGHDT and YYEEEE. The CDR3 loop is CASSPNLRALNYNEQFF. DNA of the CDR3: TGTGCCAGCAGTCCTAATCTCAGAGCGCTAAACTACAATGAGCAGTTCTTC.

The J gene is TRBJ1-4, the V gene TRBV6-5; TRBD1 might be the D (6 bases). There are 14 residues in the CDR3. The germline gives CDR1 MNHEY, CDR2 SVGAGI. With 6 bases removed from V and 7 bases from J, the gap between germline ends came to 15 bases. Here the CDR3 reads CASSKGHKGEKLFF. The CDR3 DNA is TGTGCCAGCAGCAAGGGACATAAAGGTGAAAAACTGTTTTTT.

The count of this clone is one. V gene TRBV10-3 combines with J gene TRBJ2-2; the match to TRBD1 covers 7 bases. Germline CDR1 reads ENHRY; CDR2 reads SYGVKD. The CDR3 is 15 amino acids. J gave up 0 bases and V 4 bases, and 2 bases lay outside the gene matches. Here the CDR3 reads CAISAQGANTGELFF. CDR3 DNA: TGTGCCATCAGTGCCCAGGGGGCGAACACCGGGGAGCTGTTTTTT.

The chain carries TRBV4-2 and TRBJ2-7; tentative D call: TRBD1 (5 bases). Germline loops: CDR1 LGHNA, CDR2 YNFKEQ. V was shortened by 4 bases and J by 7 bases, with 11 bases between the two germline ends. The CDR3 runs to 12 residues. CDR3 sequence (DNA): TGTGCCAGCAGCCCGGGCAAGGGGGAGCAGTACTTC. Protein: CASSPGKGEQYF.

This clone has a single count. The chain recombines TRBV5-6 with TRBJ2-1; TRBD1 matches at 9 bases. Germline V gene lookup returns CDR1 SGHDT and CDR2 YYEEEE. The V segment lost 10 bases and the J segment 10 bases; nucleotides outside the gene matches: 12. CDR3 length equals 13 residues. The chain's CDR3 is CACRDRVFREQFF. The CDR3 DNA sequence: TGTGCCTGCCGGGACAGGGTGTTCCGGGAGCAGTTCTTC.

This clone was detected only a few times. This chain links TRBV6-6 with TRBJ1-2; no reliable D call. Germline lookup yields CDR1 MNHNY and CDR2 SVGAGI (reference sequence). Trimming took 1 base from V and 2 from J, leaving 14 bases between them. CDR3 length equals 16 residues. The chain's CDR3 is CASSYFDPTANYGYTF. CDR3 nucleotide sequence: TGTGCCAGCAGTTACTTTGACCCGACTGCGAACTATGGCTACACCTTC.

CDR3 amino acids: CASSQVGRGRTDTQYF. DNA for the CDR3: TGCGCCAGCAGCCAAGTAGGGCGGGGACGCACAGATACGCAGTATTTT. The V call is TRBV4-1, the J call TRBJ2-3; a weak D match, TRBD2 (6 bases). CDR1 and CDR2 from the germline V gene are MGHRA and YSYEKL. Trimming took 1 base from V and 1 from J, leaving 12 bases between them. The CDR3 is 16 amino acids.

This chain joins TRBV2 and TRBJ1-5, with 7 positions matching TRBD1. Looked up from germline, CDR1 is SNHLY and CDR2 is FYNNEI. CDR3 length: 17 amino acids. The trim removed 2 bases at V and 3 bases at J, leaving 10 bases unmatched. CDR3 coding DNA: TGTGCCAGCAGTGAAACCCTTCAGGGGGGGTCCAATCAGCCCCAGCATTTT. Amino acids: CASSETLQGGSNQPQHF.

The chain has TRBV6-5 and TRBJ2-5; 7 bases line up with TRBD2. V was pared by 2 bases and J by 5 bases, with 5 bases of the junction left unmatched. This CDR3 has 14 residues. Germline values: CDR1 MNHEY, CDR2 SVGAGI. The CDR3 spells CASSYLAGGETQYF. The CDR3 bases are TGTGCCAGCAGTTACCTGGCCGGGGGGGAGACCCAGTACTTC.

The J gene is TRBJ1-2, the V gene TRBV6-5, with a weak D call TRBD1 (5 bases). Trimming left V 5 bases short and J 5 bases short, with 18 bases between. CDR1 is MNHEY, CDR2 SVGAGI, per germline. This CDR3 has 15 residues. CDR3 in DNA: TGTGCCAGCAGTAGGGGTTTCGGGGGATTATATGGCTACACCTTC. Its translation is CASSRGFGGLYGYTF.

The chain couples TRBV27 to TRBJ2-7, with D possibly TRBD1 on 6 matching bases. This CDR3 is built from 15 residues. Trimming took 0 bases from V and 1 from J, leaving 10 bases between them. The germline gives CDR1 MNHEY, CDR2 SMNVEV (reference sequence). The CDR3 DNA reads as TGTGCCAGCAGTTTATCGAGGACAGCTTCCTACGAGCAGTACTTC. It is translated as CASSLSRTASYEQYF.

The chain carries TRBV7-2 and TRBJ2-5, with TRBD2 matching 11 bases. Germline CDR1 and CDR2: SGHTA and FQGNSA. Trimming took 0 bases from V and 11 from J; bases not matched to a gene: 5. This CDR3 spans 14 amino acids. The CDR3 sequence is CASSLASGRVEQYF. CDR3 DNA: TGTGCCAGCAGCTTAGCTAGCGGGAGGGTTGAGCAGTACTTC.

This clone showed up just a few times. The chain carries TRBV9 and TRBJ2-2; weak D call: TRBD2 (5 bases). Trimming shortened V by 0 bases and J by 7 bases, and 13 bases separated the two germline ends. There are 15 residues in the CDR3. The germline V gene has CDR1 SGDLS and CDR2 YYNGEE. CDR3 sequence (DNA): TGTGCCAGCAGCGTAGGTGAGGGTGTGATCGGGGAGCTGTTTTTT. Protein sequence: CASSVGEGVIGELFF.

The chain is built from TRBV4-2 and TRBJ1-5, with D possibly being TRBD1 (6 bases). This CDR3 is 15 amino acids long. Germline-derived CDR1 and CDR2 are LGHNA and YNFKEQ. The V end lost 3 bases, the J end lost 7 bases, and 16 bases lay between the germline ends. CDR3 sequence reads: CASSQSTGMGQPQHF. The CDR3 DNA reads TGTGCCAGCAGCCAGTCAACAGGGATGGGCCAGCCCCAGCATTTT.

This sequence joins TRBV7-9 and TRBJ2-1; 9 bases agree with TRBD2. Germline CDR1 SEHNR, CDR2 FQNEAQ (reference sequence). V shed 5 bases, J shed 2 bases, and the junction held 4 bases outside the gene matches. The CDR3 spans 15 residues. CDR3 amino acids: CASSPGLATYNEQFF. Here the CDR3 DNA reads TGTGCCAGCAGCCCTGGACTAGCGACCTACAATGAGCAGTTCTTC.

This sequence joins TRBV6-5 and TRBJ1-1; TRBD1 is a possible D gene (5 bases). Germline CDR1 reads MNHEY; CDR2 reads SVGAGI. V lost 6 bases and J 9 bases, leaving 14 bases between the germline ends. This CDR3 region has 12 residues. The CDR3 region is CASSQARQKAFF. The CDR3 nucleotides read TGTGCCAGCAGCCAAGCGAGACAGAAAGCTTTCTTT.

The V call is TRBV4-1, the J call TRBJ1-4, with unresolved D. The germline gives CDR1 MGHRA, CDR2 YSYEKL. The CDR3 sequence is 12 residues long. V was cut by 3 bases and J by 8 bases, with 7 bases left in between. CDR3 bases: TGCGCCAGCAGCCAGCCTTACGAAAAACTGTTTTTT. This encodes CASSQPYEKLFF.